The present T cell receptor beta chain was sequenced within a study of PD-L1 blockade in urothelial cancer. This clone was seen a single time. The germline V and J ends were trimmed by 0 bases and 5 bases, with 9 bases remaining between them. The CDR3 length is 13 residues. Germline V gene lookup returns CDR1 SGHNT and CDR2 YYREEE (reference sequence). Measured with immunoSEQ multiplex PCR; TCRdb has only the in-frame clones, and not every one. The sample includes some 50,000 clones, 88% of them seen just once. This TCR came from an elderly man with urothelial cancer. The V gene is TRBV5-4, the J gene TRBJ2-7, with D hard to call. Here the sequenced sample was PBMCs, taken around atezolizumab (anti-PD-L1) treatment. CDR3 loop: CASSLALSDEQYF. CDR3 sequence (DNA): TGTGCCAGCAGCTTGGCTCTATCTGACGAGCAGTACTTC. Drawing the rest from reference TRBV5-4 and TRBJ2-7, the complete variable domain is ETGVTQSPTHLIKTRGQQVTLRCSSQSGHNTVSWYQQALGQGPQFIFQYYREEENGRGNFPPRFSGLQFPNYSSELNVNALELDDSALYLCASSLALSDEQYFGPGTRLTVT.